The rows below give T cell receptor beta chains drawn from one sample of a study of molecular identifiers for immune sequencing clone quantification. From the PCR reads, TCRdb called clonotypes with MiXCR, one entry per CDR3 protein. Among 50,000 to 70,000 distinct CDR3 sequences listed, 15% to 20% were seen once. The source material was naive CD8+ T cells from blood, with Jurkat cell RNA spiked in. The receptors were sampled from a human donor in good health. Some libraries in this study had Jurkat cell RNA spiked in. The CDR3 runs from the conserved cysteine through the conserved F or W. A D gene is named only where the DNA matches it firmly. Rows may omit the clone size; those that give it use once, few, many or a size class.

clone_size	j_call	d_call	v_call	cdr3_aa	cdr3_nt
many	TRBJ2-1	.	TRBV19	CASSPRPQEVTYNEQFF	TGTGCCAGTAGTCCCCGGCCGCAGGAGGTCACCTACAATGAGCAGTTCTTC
many	TRBJ2-2	.	TRBV7-3	CASEASNTGELFF	TGTGCCAGTGAGGCGAGCAACACCGGGGAGCTGTTTTTT
few	TRBJ2-7	.	TRBV5-1	CASSFEGEFYEQYF	TGCGCCAGCAGCTTCGAGGGGGAGTTCTACGAGCAGTACTTC
many	TRBJ2-7	.	TRBV19	CASSIFGILQGIPYEQYF	TGTGCCAGTAGTATCTTTGGCATACTCCAGGGGATCCCCTACGAGCAGTACTTC
.	TRBJ2-1	TRBD2	TRBV7-9	CASSFVAGVFNEQFF	TGTGCCAGCAGCTTTGTAGCGGGAGTCTTCAATGAGCAGTTCTTC
.	TRBJ2-7	TRBD2	TRBV6-1	CASSESQIAGDKQYF	TGTGCCAGCAGTGAGTCTCAGATAGCGGGAGACAAGCAGTACTTC
many	TRBJ2-7	.	TRBV7-9	CASIRGGSYEQYF	TGTGCCAGCATTCGGGGTGGGTCCTACGAGCAGTACTTC
.	TRBJ2-5	.	TRBV12-3/TRBV12-4	CASTESSTWVGGNQETQYF	TGTGCCAGCACCGAAAGCTCGACGTGGGTCGGAGGGAACCAAGAGACCCAGTACTTC
once	TRBJ1-3	.	TRBV5-5	CASSSGDFSGNTIYF	TGTGCCAGCAGTTCAGGGGATTTCTCTGGAAACACCATATATTTT
many	TRBJ2-7	.	TRBV27	CASSPIGALYEQYF	TGTGCCAGCAGCCCAATTGGGGCGCTCTACGAGCAGTACTTC
many	TRBJ2-1	.	TRBV6-2/TRBV6-3	CASRGGSSYNEQFF	TGTGCCAGCAGGGGCGGAAGCTCCTACAATGAGCAGTTCTTC
many	TRBJ1-5	.	TRBV20-1	CSARDPSGQPQHF	TGCAGTGCTAGAGACCCGTCTGGTCAGCCCCAGCATTTT
many	TRBJ2-7	TRBD2	TRBV20-1	CSARSPSSGIVYEQYF	TGCAGTGCTAGATCCCCTTCTAGCGGGATAGTTTACGAGCAGTACTTC
many	TRBJ1-1	.	TRBV10-3	CAISAGSGTEAFF	TGTGCCATCAGTGCAGGGTCGGGCACTGAAGCTTTCTTT
many	TRBJ1-5	.	TRBV19	CASSIMVAIGGHGNQPQHF	TGTGCCAGTAGTATTATGGTCGCGATCGGGGGGCACGGCAATCAGCCCCAGCATTTT
many	TRBJ2-1	.	TRBV4-1	CASSQLAEEQFF	TGCGCCAGCAGCCAGTTGGCTGAGGAGCAGTTCTTC
many	TRBJ2-3	.	TRBV11-2	CASRLLEPADTQYF	TGTGCCAGCAGGCTCCTGGAGCCGGCAGATACGCAGTATTTT
many	TRBJ2-3	.	TRBV28	CASSFSGSPSDTQYF	TGTGCCAGCAGTTTTTCGGGATCCCCCTCAGATACGCAGTATTTT
many	TRBJ1-5	.	TRBV6-1	CASRLFRGYQPQHF	TGTGCCAGCAGACTCTTCAGGGGATATCAGCCCCAGCATTTT
many	TRBJ2-2	.	TRBV7-9	CASSPSAGELFF	TGTGCCAGCAGCCCCTCAGCCGGGGAGCTGTTTTTT
many	TRBJ2-3	TRBD2	TRBV20-1	CSARHRLALSTDTQYF	TGCAGTGCTAGACATCGACTAGCCTTAAGCACAGATACGCAGTATTTT
many	TRBJ1-1	.	TRBV30	CAFQWGTEAFF	TGTGCCTTTCAGTGGGGCACTGAAGCTTTCTTT
few	TRBJ2-5	.	TRBV24-1	CATSDLDSNQETQYF	TGTGCCACCAGTGATCTCGACAGTAATCAAGAGACCCAGTACTTC
medium-sized	TRBJ2-3	TRBD2	TRBV4-1	CASSWGLAGGLSGTDTQYF	TGCGCCAGCAGCTGGGGACTAGCGGGAGGGCTCAGCGGGACAGATACGCAGTATTTT
few	TRBJ2-1	TRBD2	TRBV20-1	CSAVGTSGTYNEQFF	TGCAGTGCTGTCGGGACTAGCGGGACCTACAATGAGCAGTTCTTC
many	TRBJ2-7	.	TRBV29-1	CSVTGEVAGAAYEQYF	TGCAGCGTAACTGGGGAGGTTGCCGGCGCTGCCTACGAGCAGTACTTC
few	TRBJ2-7	.	TRBV21-1	CASSRTIFGTEVYEQYF	TGTGCCAGCAGCCGAACCATTTTCGGGACAGAAGTCTACGAGCAGTACTTC
many	TRBJ2-7	.	TRBV25-1	CAIHLGNEQYF	TGTGCCATCCACCTGGGCAACGAGCAGTACTTC
.	TRBJ1-6	.	TRBV27	CASTRGAGSSPLYF	TGTGCCAGCACCAGGGGAGCTGGTTCCTCACCCCTCTACTTT
many	TRBJ2-4	.	TRBV6-2/TRBV6-3	CASSYSIRGTLAKNIQYF	TGTGCCAGCAGTTACTCGATACGAGGGACTCTAGCCAAAAACATTCAGTACTTC
few	TRBJ2-5	.	TRBV2	CASSDFGISGKETQYF	TGTGCCAGCAGTGATTTTGGCATCTCGGGGAAAGAGACCCAGTACTTC
many	TRBJ1-1	.	TRBV6-5	CASSRGYIDTEAFF	TGTGCCAGCAGTAGGGGGTATATAGACACTGAAGCTTTCTTT
many	TRBJ1-2	.	TRBV6-5	CASTNSGSYYGYTF	TGTGCCAGCACCAACTCCGGGTCATATTATGGCTACACCTTC
.	TRBJ2-7	TRBD2	TRBV27	CASSLSGTPYEQYF	TGTGCCAGCAGTCTCAGCGGGACGCCCTACGAGCAGTACTTC
few	TRBJ2-1	.	TRBV13	CASSPSGSYNEQFF	TGTGCCAGCAGCCCCTCGGGCTCCTACAATGAGCAGTTCTTC